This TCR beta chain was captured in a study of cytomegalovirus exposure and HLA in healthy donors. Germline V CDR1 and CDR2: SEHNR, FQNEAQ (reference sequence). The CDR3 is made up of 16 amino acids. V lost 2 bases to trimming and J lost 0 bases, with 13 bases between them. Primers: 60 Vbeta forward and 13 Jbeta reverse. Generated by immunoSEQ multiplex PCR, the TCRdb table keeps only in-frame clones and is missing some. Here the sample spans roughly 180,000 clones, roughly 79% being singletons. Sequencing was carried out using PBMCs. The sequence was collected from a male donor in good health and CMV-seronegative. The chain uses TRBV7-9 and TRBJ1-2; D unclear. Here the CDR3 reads CASSLQKTTSNYGYTF. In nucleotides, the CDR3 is TGTGCCAGCAGCTTACAGAAGACAACGTCTAACTATGGCTACACCTTC. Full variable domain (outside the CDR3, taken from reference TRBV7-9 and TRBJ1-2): DTGVSQNPRHKITKRGQNVTFRCDPISEHNRLYWYRQTLGQGPEFLTYFQNEAQLEKSRLLSDRFSAERPKGSFSTLEIQRTEQGDSAMYLCASSLQKTTSNYGYTFGSGTRLTVV.